Listed below are T cell receptor beta chains from one sample, sequenced in a study of blood T cell repertoires in COVID-19. TCRdb's table, derived via immunoSEQ multiplex PCR, lists solely in-frame clones and lacks some. The sample contains around 110,000 clones, 90% of which appear only once. What was sequenced was peripheral blood. All receptors derive from a human donor with active COVID-19. The donor label of this sample is uncertain. The CDR3 runs from the conserved cysteine through the conserved F or W. The order of the fields is D gene, J gene, clone size, V gene, CDR3 protein, CDR3 DNA. A D gene is named only where the DNA matches it firmly. Rows may omit the clone size; those that give it use once, few, many or a size class.

>TRBD2|TRBJ2-2|NA|TRBV5-1
CASSLVPGGTSTGELFF
TGCGCCAGCAGCTTGGTGCCGGGGGGGACGAGCACCGGGGAGCTGTTTTTT
>TRBD1|TRBJ2-3|NA|TRBV19
CASKLGGTGNADTQYF
TGTGCCAGCAAACTGGGGGGGACAGGGAACGCAGATACGCAGTATTTT
>NA|TRBJ1-1|NA|TRBV27
CASSSQGREAFF
TGTGCCAGCAGTTCCCAGGGGCGCGAAGCTTTCTTT
>NA|TRBJ1-4|NA|TRBV29-1
CSGLGEKLFF
TGCAGCGGACTCGGGGAAAAACTGTTTTTT
>TRBD2|TRBJ2-3|NA|TRBV28
CASSGGALDTQYF
TGTGCCAGCAGCGGGGGGGCCTTAGATACGCAGTATTTT
>NA|TRBJ2-6|NA|TRBV7-9
CASSLGQQWVGANVLTF
TGTGCCAGCAGCTTAGGCCAACAGTGGGTCGGGGCCAACGTCCTGACTTTC
>NA|TRBJ1-6|few|TRBV28
CASSEGGRRNSPLHF
TGTGCCAGCAGTGAGGGCGGCAGGAGAAATTCACCCCTCCACTTT
>NA|TRBJ2-2|once|TRBV25-1
CASSKGGNQFPGELFF
TGTGCCAGCAGTAAAGGGGGAAATCAGTTCCCTGGGGAGCTGTTTTTT
>TRBD1|TRBJ2-1|NA|TRBV6-5
CASRTGFSYNEQFF
TGTGCCAGCAGGACAGGGTTTTCCTACAATGAGCAGTTCTTC
>NA|TRBJ1-1|NA|TRBV7-3
CASSSQGGWGNTEAFF
TGTGCCAGCAGCTCCCAGGGAGGGTGGGGGAACACTGAAGCTTTCTTT
>NA|TRBJ1-5|NA|TRBV6-2/TRBV6-3
CASSFGGAGNQPQHF
TGTGCCAGCAGTTTCGGGGGGGCCGGCAATCAGCCCCAGCATTTT
>TRBD1|TRBJ1-3|few|TRBV4-2
CASSLDRDSGNTIYF
TGTGCCAGCAGCCTAGACAGGGACTCTGGAAACACCATATATTTT
>TRBD1|TRBJ1-1|NA|TRBV3-1/TRBV3-2
CASSQQQGATEAFF
TGTGCCAGCAGCCAACAACAGGGGGCCACTGAAGCTTTCTTT
>TRBD2|TRBJ2-1|NA|TRBV4-3
CASKLTASGHNEQFF
TGCGCCAGCAAGTTGACGGCTAGCGGACACAATGAGCAGTTCTTC
>NA|TRBJ2-5|NA|TRBV20-1
CSASYVVGETQYF
TGCAGTGCTAGTTACGTAGTCGGGGAGACCCAGTACTTC
>NA|TRBJ2-3|NA|TRBV5-6
CASSSRARLAYTSTDTQYF
TGTGCCAGCAGCTCCCGAGCCCGGCTAGCGTATACTAGCACAGATACGCAGTATTTT
>TRBD1|TRBJ2-1|NA|TRBV5-1
CASSSYGQGADEQFF
TGCGCCAGCAGCTCCTACGGACAGGGGGCTGATGAGCAGTTCTTC
>TRBD1|TRBJ1-2|NA|TRBV5-5
CASSWTGLNYGYTF
TGTGCCAGCAGCTGGACAGGGTTAAACTATGGCTACACCTTC
>NA|TRBJ1-2|NA|TRBV28
CASSLLGSLNYGYTF
TGTGCCAGCAGTTTACTAGGCAGCCTGAACTATGGCTACACCTTC
>NA|TRBJ2-7|NA|TRBV9
CASSVGRGANAEQYF
TGTGCCAGCAGCGTAGGCCGCGGGGCGAATGCCGAGCAGTACTTC
>NA|TRBJ2-2|NA|TRBV5-4
CASSLASGELFF
TGTGCCAGCAGCTTGGCCAGCGGGGAGCTGTTTTTT
>NA|TRBJ1-1|NA|TRBV4-3
CASSQDYNMNTEAFF
TGCGCCAGCAGCCAAGATTACAACATGAACACTGAAGCTTTCTTT
>NA|TRBJ2-7|NA|TRBV7-8
CASSQRVVYEQYF
TGTGCCAGCAGCCAGAGGGTAGTCTACGAGCAGTACTTC
>TRBD2|TRBJ2-1|NA|TRBV24-1
CATSDPTSGGYNEQFF
TGTGCCACCAGTGACCCTACTAGCGGGGGTTACAATGAGCAGTTCTTC
>TRBD1|TRBJ2-1|NA|TRBV14
CASSLQPGTGANEQFF
TGTGCCAGCAGCCTCCAGCCCGGGACAGGGGCCAATGAGCAGTTCTTC
>NA|TRBJ2-1|NA|TRBV27
CASSLDYTLYNEQFF
TGTGCCAGCAGTTTAGACTACACGCTCTACAATGAGCAGTTCTTC
>NA|TRBJ1-1|NA|TRBV10-3
CAISEEGKAFF
TGTGCCATCAGTGAAGAGGGCAAAGCTTTCTTT
>NA|TRBJ2-3|NA|TRBV30
CAWSVGARSTDTQYF
TGTGCCTGGAGTGTGGGGGCGAGGAGCACAGATACGCAGTATTTT
>TRBD1|TRBJ2-6|NA|TRBV19
CASRVGTGVFGANVLTF
TGTGCCAGTCGGGTGGGGACAGGGGTCTTTGGGGCCAACGTCCTGACTTTC
>NA|TRBJ1-1|NA|TRBV27
CASSFTLTGNTEAFF
TGTGCCAGCAGTTTTACCCTGACAGGTAACACTGAAGCTTTCTTT
>TRBD2|TRBJ2-5|NA|TRBV14
CASSQDTLAGDQETQYF
TGTGCCAGCAGCCAAGATACGCTAGCGGGGGACCAAGAGACCCAGTACTTC
>NA|TRBJ2-5|NA|TRBV12-3/TRBV12-4
CASSRGTVGTQYF
TGTGCCAGCAGCCGCGGTACGGTGGGGACCCAGTACTTC
>TRBD1|TRBJ1-5|NA|TRBV5-6
CASSFGTGHQPQHF
TGTGCCAGCAGCTTCGGGACAGGGCATCAGCCCCAGCATTTT
>TRBD2|TRBJ2-7|NA|TRBV28
CASSRGGSSYEQYF
TGTGCCAGCAGCCGGGGGGGAAGCTCCTACGAGCAGTACTTC
>TRBD1|TRBJ2-7|NA|TRBV6-1
CASSQVTGGSGYEQYF
TGTGCCAGCAGTCAAGTGACAGGGGGCAGTGGGTACGAGCAGTACTTC
>TRBD1|TRBJ1-1|NA|TRBV7-9
CASRSTGTGWSTEAFF
TGTGCCAGCAGATCAACCGGGACAGGGTGGAGCACTGAAGCTTTCTTT
>NA|TRBJ1-4|NA|TRBV11-2
CASSLDGQLKLFF
TGTGCCAGCAGCTTAGATGGACAGTTAAAACTGTTTTTT
>NA|TRBJ1-6|NA|TRBV4-1
CASSRFGGTSPLHF
TGCGCCAGCAGCCGGTTTGGGGGGACTTCACCCCTCCACTTT
>TRBD1|TRBJ2-7|NA|TRBV5-4
CASSWGQGTGEQYF
TGTGCCAGCAGCTGGGGACAGGGGACCGGGGAGCAGTACTTC
>TRBD1|TRBJ1-1|NA|TRBV30
CAWSGDRGKTEAFF
TGTGCCTGGAGTGGGGACAGGGGAAAAACTGAAGCTTTCTTT